The sequence of this T cell receptor (beta chain) was determined in a study of cytotoxic CD8 clonotypes in ibrutinib-treated CLL. Overall study context: There were, on average, approximately 260,000 productive templates and some 90,000 productive rearrangements per sample. General observations from the study: Public clonotypes showed up rarely, and on treatment they shrank or held steady. While tracking circulating CD8+ T-cell counts, baseline clonality exceeded that of age-matched healthy donors.

Germline CDR1 is SGHDN and CDR2 is FVKESK. The CDR3 totals 14 residues. V lost 0 bases and J lost 4, with 9 bases in between. Assay used: immunoSEQ multiplex PCR; TCRdb lists only in-frame clones, some missing. Of some 200,000 clones listed, about 75% are singletons. Comment on this clone: The antigen is undetermined. Other DNA sequences in this specimen translate into the identical CDR3.

This chain joins TRBV14 and TRBJ1-2; D ambiguous. Sequencing was performed on PBMCs, taken after 12 months of ibrutinib treatment. This clonotype originated in a human donor with chronic lymphocytic leukemia. The CDR3 loop reads CASSQDLVGYGYTF. The CDR3 DNA reads TGTGCCAGCAGCCAAGATTTGGTGGGCTATGGCTACACCTTC.